This TCR beta chain emerged from a study of T cell responses to AZD1222 COVID-19 vaccine. Assay: immunoSEQ multiplex PCR; the TCRdb copy retains only in-frame clones and omits some. Counted here are 140,000 or so clones, more than 70% occurring once; the ten biggest clones make up about 4.8%. The study's findings and limits: Females outnumbered males among donors, who were mostly white British; clonal diversity was possibly underestimated. Within unmutated variant regions lay the reported targets of nearly half of spike-specific TCRs. At baseline, seropositivity was found in only five or six AZD1222 recipients. Increased Spike-specific TCR breadth and depth were observed after two AZD1222 doses.

Per the germline V gene, CDR1 is LNHNV and CDR2 is YYDKDF (reference sequence). Trimming pared 0 bases from V and 5 bases from J, leaving 10 bases between. This CDR3 has 14 amino acids. About this clone itself: The antigen remains undetermined.

This clonotype originated in an adult who received the AZD1222 COVID-19 vaccine. Sequenced material: peripheral blood, taken 28 days after the second AZD1222 dose. The chain joins TRBV15 to TRBJ1-2, with TRBD1 as a possible D gene (6 bases). This CDR3 is CATSRDLQGYGYTF. The CDR3, as DNA: TGTGCCACCAGCAGAGATCTACAGGGATATGGCTACACCTTC.